This T cell receptor beta chain emerged from a study of cytomegalovirus exposure and HLA in healthy donors. Study-wide findings and caveats: Rare TCR sequences predominated, though certain public TCRs were found in many donors.

With 60 Vbeta and 13 Jbeta primers, the PCR was carried out. Only in-frame clones appear in the TCRdb table, and some are missing; sequencing was by immunoSEQ multiplex PCR. The sample includes approximately 170,000 clones, roughly 79% of them seen just once. Of note for this clone: Its target is unknown.

Specimen: PBMCs. This TCR was sampled from a male donor in good health and CMV-seropositive.

CDR3 sequence: CASSPAGGGDEQFF. The CDR3, as DNA: TGCGCCAGCAGTCCAGCGGGGGGAGGGGATGAGCAGTTCTTC. V usage is TRBV23-1 and J usage is TRBJ2-1, with 9 bases that match TRBD2. TRBV23-1 is placed among ORFs of uncertain function. Trimming took 4 bases from V and 8 from J; bases not matched to a gene: 6. The CDR3 runs 14 residues.